The 2 T cell receptor beta chains in this list originate from one sample, sequenced in a study of blood T cell repertoires in COVID-19 (dated by TCRdb to 2019 to 2021). Library generation was performed with the immunoSEQ multiplex PCR assay. TCRdb stores this immuneACCESS table with in-frame sequences only. Part of the clones is absent; in the studies checked, under half of the shortfall reflects unresolved V genes, and no reason is known for the rest. The sample table records some 180,000 clones; approximately 80% of these occur just once. Roughly 8.4% of the sample is in the top ten clones. Sequencing used peripheral blood. Receptor source: a woman of 80 years or more with COVID-19, enrolled during active disease.

The J gene is TRBJ1-6, the V gene TRBV5-4; 7 bases line up with TRBD1. Germline V gene sequence: CDR1 SGHNT, CDR2 YYREEE (reference sequence). The CDR3 is made up of 14 amino acids. Trimming at V came to 4 bases and at J to 9 bases, leaving 7 bases not matched to a gene. The CDR3 sequence: CASSNRGEGSPLHF. Written as DNA, the CDR3 is TGTGCCAGCAGCAACAGGGGCGAGGGTTCACCCCTCCACTTT. The entire variable domain, with the rest obtained from reference TRBV5-4 and TRBJ1-6, is as follows: ETGVTQSPTHLIKTRGQQVTLRCSSQSGHNTVSWYQQALGQGPQFIFQYYREEENGRGNFPPRFSGLQFPNYSSELNVNALELDDSALYLCASSNRGEGSPLHFGNGTRLTVT.

The CDR3 loop reads CASSGGQGAEGYTF. Here the CDR3 DNA reads TGTGCCAGCAGCGGGGGACAGGGGGCGGAAGGCTACACCTTC. The chain employs TRBV5-4 and TRBJ1-2; 12 bases fit TRBD1. The CDR3 is made up of 14 amino acids. Germline V CDR1 and CDR2: SGHNT, YYREEE (reference sequence). Trimming removed 4 bases from V and 8 bases from J; junction bases left unmatched: 6.